The rows below give T cell receptor beta chains drawn from one sample of a study of blood T cell repertoires in COVID-19. The method was immunoSEQ multiplex PCR; TCRdb's version includes in-frame clones alone and lacks a portion of them. The table has roughly 89,000 clones, 80% seen once; the top ten hold 10% to 13%. Specimen: peripheral blood. The receptors come from a woman aged 70 to 79 with acute or convalescent COVID-19. Both conserved end residues are part of each CDR3. Each record gives: clone size, J gene, D gene, V gene, CDR3 DNA, CDR3 protein. The D gene is left open where the match is weak. A clone size is listed for some rows: how often the clone was seen (once, few, many), or a class if it is expanded.

. TRBJ1-4 TRBD1 TRBV15 TGTGCCACCAGCAAGCCGGGACAGGGGGGCGAAAAACTGTTTTTT CATSKPGQGGEKLFF
once TRBJ2-7 TRBD2 TRBV5-6 TGTGCCAGCAGCCCCGTTCCGGGACTAGCGGGAGGGCCTAAGTACTTC CASSPVPGLAGGPKYF
. TRBJ2-5 . TRBV7-6 TGTGCCAGCAGCTCTGGCTTGGAGACCCAGTACTTC CASSSGLETQYF
. TRBJ1-2 . TRBV9 TGTGCCAGCAGCCAGGATGCCAGAACTAACTATGGCTACACCTTC CASSQDARTNYGYTF
. TRBJ1-1 TRBD1 TRBV6-5 TGTGCCAGCAGTTTATTGACCAGGGGGCCTGGATCTGAAGCTTTCTTT CASSLLTRGPGSEAFF
. TRBJ2-1 TRBD1 TRBV5-1 TGCGCCAGCAGCACCGGGACAGGGGGCTCCTTCTTC CASSTGTGGSFF
. TRBJ2-5 . TRBV20-1 TGCAGTGCTAGTCGCGACACCTCTCAAGAGACCCAGTACTTC CSASRDTSQETQYF
. TRBJ2-6 . TRBV24-1 TGTGCCACCAGTGATTCAGGGTTTGGGGCCAACGTCCTGACTTTC CATSDSGFGANVLTF
. TRBJ1-5 TRBD1 TRBV7-3 TGTGCCAGCAGCTGGGGACAGGGGGCCTTGGTACAGCCCCAGCATTTT CASSWGQGALVQPQHF
once TRBJ2-7 TRBD2 TRBV2 TGTGCCAGCAGTGCCAGGCGGGAGATTGGCTACGAGCAGTACTTC CASSARREIGYEQYF
. TRBJ1-4 TRBD1 TRBV5-1 TGCGCCAGCAGCTTAGGACAGGGCTTTAACGAAAAACTGTTTTTT CASSLGQGFNEKLFF